Given below is one T cell receptor beta chain in context. CDR1 and CDR2 from the germline V gene are LGHNA and YSLEER. The CDR3 runs 15 residues. V dropped 0 bases and J dropped 6 bases, with 15 bases sitting between them. In the original workflow: Researchers report that nucleated cell counts were estimated from reference gene primer amplification. Data came from immunoSEQ multiplex PCR; TCRdb stores just in-frame clones and leaves some out. V and J calls and clone size come straight from that table; D and trimming were deduced from the DNA. Of roughly 160,000 clones listed, around 90% are singletons. These data are taken from a study of blood T cell repertoires in COVID-19. The overall study: Acute-phase and convalescent COVID-19 samples originated in the United States, Italy and Spain. Nucleic acid was either cDNA or gDNA, and it came from T cells, B-cell-depleted T cells, or PBMCs.

The sample comprised peripheral blood. The chain carries TRBV4-3 and TRBJ2-7, with D unresolved. This receptor was identified in an elderly woman with COVID-19, enrolled during active disease. The CDR3 DNA is TGCGCCAGCAGCCAAGATGCCCGGATAGCTAGCGAGCAGTACTTC. This sequence encodes CASSQDARIASEQYF.